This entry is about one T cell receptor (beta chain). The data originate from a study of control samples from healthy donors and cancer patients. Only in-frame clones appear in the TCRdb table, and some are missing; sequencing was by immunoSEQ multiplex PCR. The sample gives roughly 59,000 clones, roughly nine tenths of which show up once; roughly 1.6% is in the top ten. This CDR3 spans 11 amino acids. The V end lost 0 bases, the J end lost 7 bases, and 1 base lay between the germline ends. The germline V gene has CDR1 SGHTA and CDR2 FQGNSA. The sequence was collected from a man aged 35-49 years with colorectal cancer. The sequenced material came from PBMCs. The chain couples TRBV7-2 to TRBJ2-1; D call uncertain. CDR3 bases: TGTGCCAGCAGCTTAGCAAATGAGCAGTTCTTC. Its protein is CASSLANEQFF.